One and the same sample provided the 14 T cell receptor beta chains below, sequenced in a study of regulatory dendritic cells for organ transplantation. These receptors' targets are unknown. Some clones are missing from TCRdb's copy, which holds only in-frame ones; the method was immunoSEQ multiplex PCR. The data show 20,000 to 25,000 clones, with roughly 88% seen just once and just under 0.7% held by the top ten. Sorted T cells were CFSE-labeled and cultured 5 days with allogeneic regulatory or mature dendritic cells at 1:10. Sequences were obtained from naive CD4+ T cells from blood cultured with regulatory dendritic cells. The subset denotes: CD45RA+ naive T cells. The receptors come from a human donor in good health.

This clone appeared once. The chain combines TRBV5-6 with TRBJ1-3; no clear D. V shed 3 bases and J shed 0 bases, with 13 bases lying between them. CDR3 length: 16 residues. Looked up from germline, CDR1 is SGHDT and CDR2 is YYEEEE. In nucleotides, the CDR3 is TGTGCCAGCAGCTCTGGGTTGGGTGACTCTGGAAACACCATATATTTT. As protein: CASSSGLGDSGNTIYF.

The genes are TRBV6-6 and TRBJ1-1; possibly TRBD1 for D (5 bases). The CDR3 extends over 11 amino acids. The germline gives CDR1 MNHNY, CDR2 SVGAGI (reference sequence). Between the trimmed V and J ends, which lost 7 bases and 7 bases, there was a span of 10 bases. CDR3 DNA sequence: TGTGCCAGCAAGGGGACTTTTGAAGCTTTCTTT. It is translated as CASKGTFEAFF.

V usage is TRBV6-6 and J usage is TRBJ1-2; TRBD1 aligns across 9 bases. Germline CDR1 MNHNY, CDR2 SVGAGI (reference sequence). The CDR3 length is 14 residues. With V trimmed by 10 bases and J by 5 bases, 11 bases remained unmatched. The CDR3: CATQPTGGEYGYTF. In DNA form, the CDR3 reads TGTGCCACCCAACCAACAGGGGGCGAATATGGCTACACCTTC.

This clone was counted a few times. V and J are TRBV19 and TRBJ1-1; TRBD1 is a possible D gene (5 bases). The ends were cut back, 5 bases at V and 7 bases at J, with 17 bases in the middle. This CDR3 is 14 amino acids long. Germline CDR1 reads LNHDA; CDR2 reads SQIVND (reference sequence). The CDR3 DNA sequence: TGTGCCAGTAGTTCATGGGACGGAGCAGTTGAAGCTTTCTTT. Translating gives CASSSWDGAVEAFF.

This chain uses TRBV27 with TRBJ2-2, with 12 bases that match TRBD2. J gave up 1 base and V 5 bases, and 5 bases lay outside the gene matches. From germline, CDR1 is MNHEY and CDR2 SMNVEV (reference sequence). This CDR3 contains 17 residues. The CDR3 loop is CASSTSGLAGNTGELFF. CDR3 nucleotide sequence: TGTGCCAGCAGTACCTCGGGACTAGCGGGGAACACCGGGGAGCTGTTTTTT.

The chain couples TRBV6-6 to TRBJ1-3, with a tentative D call TRBD1 (5 bases). CDR1 MNHNY and CDR2 SVGAGI come from the germline V gene (reference sequence). V was pared by 5 bases and J by 0 bases, with 8 bases between. The CDR3 loop spans 14 amino acids. In DNA form, the CDR3 reads TGTGCCAGCAGTGACAGTTACTCTGGAAACACCATATATTTT. It codes for CASSDSYSGNTIYF.

V gene TRBV9 combines with J gene TRBJ2-5; D unclear. Germline-derived CDR1 and CDR2 are SGDLS and YYNGEE. This CDR3 is 15 amino acids long. V gave up 0 bases and J gave up 2 bases, with 11 bases separating them. In DNA form, the CDR3 reads TGTGCCAGCAGCGTAGCTTTGGGCAGACAAGAGACCCAGTACTTC. Protein product: CASSVALGRQETQYF.

V gene TRBV9 combines with J gene TRBJ1-4; D is possibly TRBD1 (5 bases). V shed 5 bases and J shed 3 bases, with 14 bases lying between them. Germline loops: CDR1 SGDLS, CDR2 YYNGEE. This CDR3 has 15 residues. The CDR3 region has the DNA TGTGCCAGCAGAGACCCGGGGCGACCTAATGAAAAACTGTTTTTT. This gives the protein CASRDPGRPNEKLFF.

This clone was recorded a few times. The V call is TRBV15, the J call TRBJ1-5; unclear D gene. The V end lost 0 bases, the J end lost 2 bases, and 8 bases lay between the germline ends. Looked up from germline, CDR1 is LNHNV and CDR2 is YYDKDF (reference sequence). The CDR3 length is 15 residues. CDR3 sequence (DNA): TGTGCCACCAGCAGAGACTGGGCAGGCAATCAGCCCCAGCATTTT. This encodes CATSRDWAGNQPQHF.

V usage is TRBV27 and J usage is TRBJ2-5, with TRBD2 identical over 8 bases. Germline V gene data show CDR1 as MNHEY and CDR2 as SMNVEV (reference sequence). The CDR3 length is 15 residues. The J segment lost 3 bases and the V segment lost 3 bases, leaving 6 bases of the junction unmatched. This CDR3 is CASSFWGAGEETQYF. DNA for the CDR3: TGTGCCAGCAGTTTTTGGGGAGCGGGGGAAGAGACCCAGTACTTC.

The chain recombines TRBV6-5 with TRBJ1-1; possibly TRBD1 for D (5 bases). Between the trimmed V and J ends, which lost 11 bases and 1 base, there was a span of 11 bases. The CDR3 length is 12 residues. The V gene's germline CDR1 is MNHEY and CDR2 SVGAGI. CDR3 DNA sequence: TGTGCCGCGGGGACGGGGAACACTGAAGCTTTCTTT. Its translation is CAAGTGNTEAFF.

J is TRBJ2-1 and V is TRBV9; a weak D match, TRBD1 (7 bases). The CDR3 runs 15 residues. Germline loops: CDR1 SGDLS, CDR2 YYNGEE. Trimming stripped 2 bases from V and 8 bases from J, with 17 bases between. CDR3 loop: CASSVGGRGEYEQFF. The CDR3 DNA reads TGTGCCAGCAGCGTTGGGGGCAGGGGGGAGTATGAGCAGTTCTTC.

The V and J genes are TRBV6-5 and TRBJ2-7; the match to TRBD2 covers 8 bases. The CDR3 is made up of 15 amino acids. The V gene's germline CDR1 is MNHEY and CDR2 SVGAGI. V trimming: 5 bases; J trimming: 3 bases; junction bases outside the gene matches: 9. CDR3 sequence reads: CASSNYGGGDYEQYF. Written as DNA, the CDR3 is TGTGCCAGCAGTAATTACGGGGGGGGTGACTACGAGCAGTACTTC.

The chain joins TRBV7-2 to TRBJ2-5; unclear D gene. Looked up from germline, CDR1 is SGHTA and CDR2 is FQGNSA. This CDR3 contains 12 residues. Trimming stripped 2 bases from V and 5 bases from J, with 6 bases between. CDR3 DNA: TGTGCCAGCAGCTTAATCCGGGAGACCCAGTACTTC. Translating it yields CASSLIRETQYF.